These 23 T cell receptor beta chains share one sample of origin, sequenced in a study of blood T cells in healthy people across ages. A second about 7 to 11 cycle PCR used barcoded and J-beta primers. TCRdb itself ran the 5' RACE reads through MiXCR, one entry per CDR3 protein. The data contain about 1.8 million distinct CDR3 sequences, around 50% of them seen just once; the ten biggest clones take up about 2.1%. Sample: blood. The receptors derive from a woman aged 40-49 years in good health.

This sequence joins TRBV4-2 and TRBJ2-1, with 9 bases that match TRBD1. The length of the CDR3 is 15 residues. Germline V lookup: CDR1 LGHNA, CDR2 YNFKEQ. V was pared by 0 bases and J by 8 bases, with 5 bases of the junction left unmatched. CDR3 sequence (DNA): TGTGCCAGCAGCCAAGACCGGGACAGGGTGTATGAGCAGTTCTTC. It translates to CASSQDRDRVYEQFF.

This clonotype was counted between two and nine times. J is TRBJ2-5 and V is TRBV20-1; D not resolved. The CDR3 length is 11 residues. CDR1 and CDR2 from the germline V gene are DFQATT and SNEGSKA (reference sequence). Trimming cost V 6 bases and J 3 bases, with 8 bases left between them. The CDR3: CSALKEETQYF. The DNA of the CDR3 is TGCAGTGCACTGAAAGAAGAGACCCAGTACTTC.

V is TRBV18 and J is TRBJ2-1; no clear D. V was trimmed by 3 bases and J by 4 bases, leaving 16 bases between them. The V gene's germline CDR1 is KGHSH and CDR2 LQKENI. This CDR3 region has 16 residues. The CDR3 region is CASSPRQTKGYNEQFF. CDR3 sequence (DNA): TGTGCCAGCTCACCCAGGCAGACCAAGGGTTACAATGAGCAGTTCTTC.

This chain connects TRBV3-1 to TRBJ2-1; 8 bases align to TRBD2. Trimming removed 5 bases from V and 12 bases from J; junction bases left unmatched: 9. The CDR3 sequence is 13 residues long. Germline lookup yields CDR1 LGHDT and CDR2 YNNKEL (reference sequence). The CDR3 spells CASSYTSGGGQFF. CDR3 nucleotide sequence: TGTGCCAGCAGCTATACTAGCGGAGGGGGGCAGTTCTTC.

This clonotype was counted only a few times. The rearrangement uses TRBV4-2 and TRBJ2-1; the D gene could be TRBD1 or TRBD2 (6 bases each). The CDR3 consists of 16 residues. V was trimmed by 1 base and J by 4 bases, leaving 14 bases between them. Germline V CDR1 and CDR2: LGHNA, YNFKEQ. The CDR3 DNA reads TGTGCCAGCAGCCAAGTTGGGAGGACAGCATACAATGAGCAGTTCTTC. Translated: CASSQVGRTAYNEQFF.

The chain uses TRBV6-5 and TRBJ2-7, with 7 bases identical to TRBD1. The J call is in doubt because the DNA end fits TRBJ2-4 better. Germline CDR1 and CDR2: MNHEY and SVGAGI. The CDR3 has 11 amino acids. CDR3 sequence: CASRTGPIQYF. DNA for the CDR3: TGTGCCAGCAGGACAGGGCCCATTCAGTACTTC.

This sequence joins TRBV7-9 and TRBJ2-5, with D perhaps being TRBD1 or TRBD2 (5 bases each). This CDR3 is built from 15 residues. The V end was cut by 2 bases, the J end by 9 bases, with 19 bases between. CDR1 and CDR2 (germline): SEHNR, FQNEAQ (reference sequence). The CDR3: CASSLRAGVVGAQYF. The CDR3 DNA reads as TGTGCCAGCAGCTTAAGGGCGGGTGTCGTGGGGGCCCAGTACTTC. Full variable domain (rest looked up from reference TRBV7-9 and TRBJ2-5): DTGVSQNPRHKITKRGQNVTFRCDPISEHNRLYWYRQTLGQGPEFLTYFQNEAQLEKSRLLSDRFSAERPKGSFSTLEIQRTEQGDSAMYLCASSLRAGVVGAQYFGPGTRLLVL.

The V gene is TRBV7-2, the J gene TRBJ2-3, with TRBD2 identical over 13 bases. Trimming removed 5 bases from V and 9 bases from J; junction bases left unmatched: 14. The CDR3 is 17 residues long. CDR1 and CDR2 (germline): SGHTA, FQGNSA. The CDR3 spells CASSRTSGGAPQGTQYF. DNA for the CDR3: TGTGCCAGCAGCCGGACTAGCGGGGGCGCCCCTCAGGGGACGCAGTATTTT. Using reference TRBV7-2 and TRBJ2-3 for the parts outside the CDR3, the full variable domain is GAGVSQSPSNKVTEKGKDVELRCDPISGHTALYWYRQSLGQGLEFLIYFQGNSAPDKSGLPSDRFSAERTGGSVSTLTIQRTQQEDSAVYLCASSRTSGGAPQGTQYFGPGTRLTVL.

The chain recombines TRBV6-2 or TRBV6-3 with TRBJ2-5; TRBD2 is a possible D gene (5 bases). The tail of the sequence fits TRBJ2-7 better, so the J call may be wrong. CDR1 MNHEY and CDR2 SVGEGT come from the germline V gene. This CDR3 is built from 14 residues. Written as DNA, the CDR3 is TGTGCCAGCAGTCCAGGACTTATACTGTACGAGCAGTACTTC. Translating gives CASSPGLILYEQYF.

On this clonotype itself: One end of the junction does not line up with germline, which may come from a read error. In DNA form, the CDR3 reads TGTGCCGGCAGGACGATAGGGGAGACCCAGTACTTC. It specifies CAGRTIGETQYF. The rearrangement joins TRBV12-3 or TRBV12-4 to TRBJ2-5; D not certain. CDR3 length: 12 amino acids.

The genes are TRBV10-2 and TRBJ1-2; 9 bases match TRBD1. The CDR3 totals 16 residues. Germline values: CDR1 WSHSY, CDR2 SAAADI. V shed 1 base and J 0 bases; nucleotides not matched to a gene: 3. In DNA, the CDR3 is TGCGCCAGCAGTGAGTTTAGGACAGGGGCTAACTATGGCTACACCTTC. As protein: CASSEFRTGANYGYTF.

The chain combines TRBV21-1 with TRBJ2-7; the table's TRBD1 call for D was not verified on the DNA. TRBV21-1 is a pseudogene segment. The CDR3 contains 14 residues. The DNA of the CDR3 is TGTGCCAGCAGCAAAGTTGGGGGGAGCCACGAGCAGTACTTC. This encodes CASSKVGGSHEQYF.

The chain uses TRBV28 and TRBJ1-4, with 7 bases that match TRBD1. Germline-derived CDR1 and CDR2 are MDHEN and SYDVKM. There are 14 residues in the CDR3. Unmatched junction bases numbered 7, after V lost 4 bases and J lost 8 bases. In DNA form, the CDR3 reads TGTGCCAGCAGTTCGCCTGGGACAGCCGAAAAACTGTTTTTT. It is translated as CASSSPGTAEKLFF.

The chain combines TRBV4-2 with TRBJ2-5; D remains unclear. Germline V CDR1 and CDR2: LGHNA, YNFKEQ. V was pared by 0 bases and J by 11 bases, with 16 bases between. The CDR3 contains 14 residues. CDR3 sequence reads: CASSQDSGSNEQYF. The CDR3 bases are TGTGCCAGCAGCCAAGATAGTGGCAGCAATGAGCAGTACTTC.

The chain is built from TRBV4-3 and TRBJ2-3; the match to TRBD1 covers 9 bases. V gave up 0 bases and J gave up 11 bases; unmatched junction bases: 12. Germline V CDR1 and CDR2: LGHNA, YSLEER. This CDR3 is 16 amino acids long. The chain's CDR3 is CASSQDRDRVWKGQYF. CDR3 bases: TGCGCCAGCAGCCAAGACCGGGACAGGGTCTGGAAAGGGCAGTATTTT.

CDR3 residues: CASSFSRGEEYEQYF. In nucleotides, the CDR3 is TGTGCCAGCAGCTTTAGTCGGGGGGAAGAATACGAGCAGTACTTC. The rearrangement uses TRBV7-2 and TRBJ2-7; TRBD2 matches at 7 bases. CDR3 size: 15 residues. With 3 bases clipped from V and 4 bases from J, the junction kept 9 bases outside the gene matches. Germline loops: CDR1 SGHTA, CDR2 FQGNSA.

The chain uses TRBV6-5 and TRBJ1-6; D might be TRBD1 (5 bases). Germline CDR1 MNHEY, CDR2 SVGAGI. This CDR3 has 14 amino acids. Trimming removed 5 bases from V and 7 bases from J, with 12 bases in between. As DNA, the CDR3 is TGTGCCAGCAGTCTGACAGTTTCCAATTCACCCCTCCACTTT. It encodes CASSLTVSNSPLHF.

The chain combines TRBV29-1 with TRBJ1-2, with 7 positions matching TRBD1. Trimming cost V 3 bases and J 5 bases; bases outside gene matches: 27. The germline V gene has CDR1 SQVTM and CDR2 ANQGSEA. The length of the CDR3 is 20 residues. The CDR3 nucleotides read TGCAGCGTTGATAAAGGGCCTACGGCGACAGGGAAACCTGTGCATTATGGCTACACCTTC. Translation: CSVDKGPTATGKPVHYGYTF.

This CDR3 is CASSDIGSGTDTQYF. The CDR3 region has the DNA TGTGCCAGCAGTGATATAGGGAGCGGCACAGATACGCAGTATTTT. V is TRBV2 and J is TRBJ2-3; D is perhaps TRBD2 (5 bases). Germline CDR1 and CDR2: SNHLY and FYNNEI. The V end was cut by 3 bases, the J end by 1 base, with 11 bases between. The CDR3 totals 15 residues.

This clonotype was detected a few times. The chain carries TRBV6-6 and TRBJ2-5; 15 nucleotides line up with TRBD2. CDR3 size: 17 residues. V shed 7 bases, J shed 6 bases, and the junction held 12 bases outside the gene matches. CDR1 is MNHNY and CDR2 is SVGAGI in the germline V gene (reference sequence). The CDR3 loop is CASIRGTSGGQMKTQYF. The CDR3 DNA reads as TGTGCCAGCATAAGGGGGACTAGCGGGGGGCAAATGAAGACCCAGTACTTC.

V is TRBV15 and J is TRBJ2-3; D perhaps matches TRBD1 (7 bases). The CDR3 loop spans 18 amino acids. V was cut by 0 bases and J by 8 bases, with 24 bases left in between. Germline loops: CDR1 LNHNV, CDR2 YYDKDF (reference sequence). CDR3 bases: TGTGCCACCAGCAGAGACCGCCCCAGGGGGGACTCACGGGTTACGCAGTATTTT. Amino acid sequence: CATSRDRPRGDSRVTQYF. The full variable domain, with the rest looked up from reference TRBV15 and TRBJ2-3, is DAMVIQNPRYQVTQFGKPVTLSCSQTLNHNVMYWYQQKSSQAPKLLFHYYDKDFNNEADTPDNFQSRRPNTSFCFLDIRSPGLGDTAMYLCATSRDRPRGDSRVTQYFGPGTRLTVL.

This clonotype was recorded a few times. The chain uses TRBV29-1 and TRBJ2-6; D remains ambiguous. Trimming shortened V by 4 bases and J by 0 bases, and 13 bases separated the two germline ends. The CDR3 totals 16 residues. Germline lookup yields CDR1 SQVTM and CDR2 ANQGSEA. The CDR3 loop is CSVVFGFYSGANVLTF. CDR3 DNA: TGCAGCGTTGTATTCGGTTTCTACTCTGGGGCCAACGTCCTGACTTTC. Filled out from reference TRBV29-1 and TRBJ2-6, the complete variable domain reads SAVISQKPSRDICQRGTSLTIQCQVDSQVTMMFWYRQQPGQSLTLIATANQGSEATYESGFVIDKFPISRPNLTFSTLTVSNMSPEDSSIYLCSVVFGFYSGANVLTFGAGSRLTVL.

The chain links TRBV28 to TRBJ2-1, with TRBD1 matching over 11 bases. CDR1 and CDR2 from the germline V gene are MDHEN and SYDVKM. V shed 1 base and J 6 bases; nucleotides not matched to a gene: 5. This CDR3 is 16 amino acids long. CDR3 amino acids: CASSLFGQGAGNEQFF. CDR3 coding DNA: TGTGCCAGCAGTTTATTCGGACAGGGGGCGGGCAATGAGCAGTTCTTC. Full variable domain (missing parts from reference TRBV28 and TRBJ2-1): DVKVTQSSRYLVKRTGEKVFLECVQDMDHENMFWYRQDPGLGLRLIYFSYDVKMKEKGDIPEGYSVSREKKERFSLILESASTNQTSMYLCASSLFGQGAGNEQFFGPGTRLTVL.